This passage covers 10 T cell receptor beta chains from one sample sequenced in a study of blood T cell repertoires in COVID-19. Profiled with immunoSEQ multiplex PCR; TCRdb holds only in-frame clones, not every one. The data contain approximately 140,000 clones, approximately 80% of them singletons. Sequencing input: peripheral blood. Receptor source: a human donor in a cohort sampled during active COVID-19.

The CDR3 DNA reads TGTGCCACCAGCAGGTCACTAGCGGGAGTTAGTACGCAGTATTTT. Translating gives CATSRSLAGVSTQYF. This rearrangement joins TRBV15 to TRBJ2-3, with 11 bases that match TRBD2. CDR1 is LNHNV and CDR2 is YYDKDF in the germline V gene (reference sequence). This CDR3 contains 15 residues. The junction had 7 bases not matched to a gene; V was cut back by 3 bases and J by 8 bases.

The J gene is TRBJ2-4, the V gene TRBV3-1 (or the pseudogene TRBV3-2), with 7 bases lining up with TRBD1. The CDR3 runs 15 residues. V lost 2 bases and J lost 7; bases outside the gene matches: 8. CDR1 is LGHDT, CDR2 YNNKEL, per germline (reference sequence). CDR3 residues: CASSQNRGVGNIQYF. CDR3 in DNA: TGTGCCAGCAGCCAAAACAGGGGCGTCGGGAACATTCAGTACTTC.

The chain is built from TRBV19 and TRBJ1-2; 7 bases are shared with TRBD1. The CDR3 sequence is 13 residues long. Germline CDR1 is LNHDA and CDR2 is SQIVND (reference sequence). With 8 bases clipped from V and 4 bases from J, the junction kept 7 bases outside the gene matches. The CDR3 protein is CASGDRDSYGYTF. CDR3 coding DNA: TGTGCCAGTGGAGACCGGGACAGCTATGGCTACACCTTC.

The V call is TRBV3-1 (or the pseudogene TRBV3-2), the J call TRBJ2-2; D perhaps matches TRBD1 (5 bases). CDR3 length equals 14 residues. V lost 3 bases to trimming and J lost 1 base, with 6 bases between them. CDR1 is LGHDT and CDR2 is YNNKEL in the germline V gene (reference sequence). The chain's CDR3 is CASSQGRNTGELFF. Written as DNA, the CDR3 is TGTGCCAGCAGCCAGGGGCGGAACACCGGGGAGCTGTTTTTT.

J is TRBJ2-3 and V is TRBV5-1; D unclear. The CDR3 has 11 residues. Germline CDR1 reads SGHRS; CDR2 reads YFSETQ. Trimming pared 2 bases from V and 6 bases from J, leaving 4 bases between. The DNA for the CDR3 is TGCGCCAGCAGCTTCGAGGATACGCAGTATTTT. Residues: CASSFEDTQYF.

The chain uses TRBV5-6 and TRBJ2-5; D not certain. Trimming cost V 2 bases and J 0 bases, with 11 bases left between them. This CDR3 has 15 residues. Looked up from germline, CDR1 is SGHDT and CDR2 is YYEEEE. CDR3 in DNA: TGTGCCAGCAGCTTCCCGCACAAGTACCAAGAGACCCAGTACTTC. Translating gives CASSFPHKYQETQYF.

By sample fraction, this clone is medium-sized. The CDR3 bases are TGTGCCACGGCGAGGGGGCAAAGGGGTGGCTACACCTTC. This codes for CATARGQRGGYTF. The genes are TRBV15 and TRBJ1-2; 7 nucleotides align to TRBD1. Germline CDR1 and CDR2: LNHNV and YYDKDF (reference sequence). The V and J ends lost 9 bases and 7 bases, in that order; junction bases with no gene match: 11. The CDR3 has 13 residues.

The J gene is TRBJ1-1, the V gene TRBV28; D is perhaps TRBD1 (5 bases). Between the trimmed V and J ends, which lost 0 bases and 5 bases, there was a span of 7 bases. The CDR3 loop spans 13 amino acids. Germline V gives CDR1 MDHEN, CDR2 SYDVKM. For the CDR3, the DNA is TGTGCCAGCAGTTTATGGGGGGGAACTGAAGCTTTCTTT. The encoded protein is CASSLWGGTEAFF.

The rearrangement joins TRBV5-5 to TRBJ1-1; 7 bases line up with TRBD1. The length of the CDR3 is 13 residues. The J segment lost 1 base and the V segment lost 7 bases, leaving 4 bases of the junction unmatched. Germline CDR1 and CDR2: SGHKS and YYEKEE (reference sequence). This CDR3 reads CASQQGWNTEAFF. DNA for the CDR3: TGTGCCAGCCAACAGGGGTGGAACACTGAAGCTTTCTTT.

CDR3 loop: CASTSLGLGYTF. Here the CDR3 DNA reads TGTGCCAGCACATCCCTAGGCCTTGGCTACACCTTC. The chain is built from TRBV28 and TRBJ1-2; D uncertain. The CDR3 spans 12 residues. The V gene's germline CDR1 is MDHEN and CDR2 SYDVKM. V shed 7 bases and J shed 7 bases, with 13 bases lying between them.